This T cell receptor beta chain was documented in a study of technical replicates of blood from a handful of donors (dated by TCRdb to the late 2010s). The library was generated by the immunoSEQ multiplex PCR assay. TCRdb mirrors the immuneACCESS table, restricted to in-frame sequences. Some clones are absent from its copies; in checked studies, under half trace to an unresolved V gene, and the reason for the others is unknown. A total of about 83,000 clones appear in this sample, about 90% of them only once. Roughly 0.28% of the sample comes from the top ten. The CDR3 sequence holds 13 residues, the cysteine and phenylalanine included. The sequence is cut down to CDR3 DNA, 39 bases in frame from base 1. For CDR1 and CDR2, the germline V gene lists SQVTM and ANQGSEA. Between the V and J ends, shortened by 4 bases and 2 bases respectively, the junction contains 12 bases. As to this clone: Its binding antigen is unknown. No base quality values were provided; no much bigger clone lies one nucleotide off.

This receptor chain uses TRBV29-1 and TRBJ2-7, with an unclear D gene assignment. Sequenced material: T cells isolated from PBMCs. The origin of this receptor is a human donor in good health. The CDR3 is CSVGAPNTYEQYF. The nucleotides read TGCAGCGTTGGGGCCCCCAATACCTACGAGCAGTACTTC.